A selection of T cell receptor beta chains follows, all from one sample in a study of T-cell reconstitution after alpha-beta-depleted transplantation in children. TCRdb reprocessed the PCR reads via MiXCR and lists one record per CDR3 protein. The table includes 450,000 to 700,000 distinct CDR3 sequences, about a quarter detected once. The sample in question was PBMCs, obtained before TCRalphabeta/CD19-depleted stem cell transplant. The receptors were sampled from a boy under two years old with Wiskott-Aldrich syndrome, due to receive a stem cell transplant. Both conserved end residues are part of each CDR3. Fields, in order: clone size, CDR3 length, J gene, V gene, D gene, CDR3 DNA, CDR3 protein. A D gene is named only where the DNA matches it firmly. Not every row has a clone size; where given, it reads once, few, many or a size class.

>few|12|TRBJ2-5|TRBV12-3/TRBV12-4|.
TGTGCCAGCAGTTGGGAGAAAGAGACCCAGTACTTC
CASSWEKETQYF
>.|14|TRBJ2-3|TRBV29-1|.
TGCAGCGTGGTGGGACCGCCCTTAGGAGATACGCAGTATTTT
CSVVGPPLGDTQYF
>few|11|TRBJ2-2|TRBV3-1|.
TGTGCCAGCACGGGTGGCGGGGAGCTGTTTTTT
CASTGGGELFF
>few|14|TRBJ2-7|TRBV21-1|.
TGTGCCAGCGTTGCCCCGGACTTTACCTACGAGCAGTACTTC
CASVAPDFTYEQYF
>.|17|TRBJ2-5|TRBV27|TRBD2
TGTGCCAGCAGTTTATTCGGGACTATTGACATAAAAGAGACCCAGTACTTC
CASSLFGTIDIKETQYF
>.|13|TRBJ2-2|TRBV30|.
TGTGCCTGGAGTGTAGTGAACACCGGGGAGCTGTTTTTT
CAWSVVNTGELFF
>.|16|TRBJ2-1|TRBV10-3|.
TGTGCCATCAGTGGTAGGGGCAGCAGCTCCTACAATGAGCAGTTCTTC
CAISGRGSSSYNEQFF
>.|14|TRBJ1-1|TRBV5-1|.
TGCGCCAGCAGCTTGGTCACGGCTAACACTGAAGCTTTCTTT
CASSLVTANTEAFF
>few|15|TRBJ2-6|TRBV12-3/TRBV12-4|.
TGTGCCAGCAGACCAGGGGTGACTGGGGCCAACGTCCTGACTTTC
CASRPGVTGANVLTF
>.|15|TRBJ2-5|TRBV27|TRBD1
TGTGCCAGCAGTTTATATGGGGACAGGGGAGAGACCCAGTACTTC
CASSLYGDRGETQYF
>.|13|TRBJ2-1|TRBV10-3|.
TGTGCCATCAGTGGATTGACTATTTATGAGCAGTTCTTC
CAISGLTIYEQFF
>.|14|TRBJ2-5|TRBV15|.
TGTGCCACCAGCAGAGGGTCGAGCCAAGAGACCCAGTACTTC
CATSRGSSQETQYF
>few|17|TRBJ2-2|TRBV12-3/TRBV12-4|.
TGTGCCAGCAGTCTTGTGCTCTCTTTGGGTAACACCGGGGAGCTGTTTTTT
CASSLVLSLGNTGELFF
>.|15|TRBJ2-3|TRBV6-1|.
TGTGCCAGCACCCACTTGGGGGGTGTCACAGATACGCAGTATTTT
CASTHLGGVTDTQYF
>.|14|TRBJ2-1|TRBV29-1|TRBD2
TGCAGCGTTGTGGATTGGGAGGGCCTCAATGAGCAGTTCTTC
CSVVDWEGLNEQFF